The clone carrying this TCR beta chain showed up many times. Its specificity is not known. The same CDR3 also results from other DNA sequences found in this sample. Germline assignment: CDR1 SQVTM and CDR2 ANQGSEA. V was pared by 8 bases and J by 8 bases, with 13 bases of the junction left unmatched. The CDR3 is 14 amino acids. This specimen comes from a study of metastatic and nonmetastatic thyroid tumors. On the study more broadly: Repertoires from malignant and benign thyroid patients were compared across blood and tumor or nodule tissue.

Thyroid surgery took place with no prior treatment in any patient. The study, taken as a whole, reports: When malignant thyroid tumors were compared with benign nodules, TCR beta diversity was reportedly significantly higher in the malignant tumors. This held in both blood and tumor samples.

TCRdb re-called the PCR reads with MiXCR. The sample carries 45,000 to 65,000 clones, about 20% recorded once. The chain recombines TRBV29-1 with TRBJ2-1; TRBD2 agrees at 9 bases. This clonotype was sampled from a female donor with papillary thyroid cancer or a benign thyroid nodule (not recorded which). Some clones in this sample may be carry-over from other donors' samples. The sample taken for sequencing was blood. CDR3 coding DNA: TGCAGCATCCGCGGGGGGGGCCAACGAGATGAGCAGTTCTTC. This encodes CSIRGGGQRDEQFF.